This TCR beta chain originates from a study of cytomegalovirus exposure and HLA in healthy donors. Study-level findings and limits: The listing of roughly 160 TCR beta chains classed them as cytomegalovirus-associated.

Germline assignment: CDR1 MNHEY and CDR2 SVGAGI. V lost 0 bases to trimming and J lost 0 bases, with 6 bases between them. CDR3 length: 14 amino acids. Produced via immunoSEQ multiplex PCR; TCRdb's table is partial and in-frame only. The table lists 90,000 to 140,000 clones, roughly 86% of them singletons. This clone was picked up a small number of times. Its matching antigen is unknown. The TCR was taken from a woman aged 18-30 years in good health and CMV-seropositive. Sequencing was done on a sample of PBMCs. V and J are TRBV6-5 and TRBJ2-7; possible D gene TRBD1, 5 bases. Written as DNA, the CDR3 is TGTGCCAGCAGTTACTCGGGGCCCTCCTACGAGCAGTACTTC. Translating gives CASSYSGPSYEQYF.